Listed below are T cell receptor beta chains from one sample, sequenced in a study of blood T cell repertoires in COVID-19. Sequenced by immunoSEQ multiplex PCR; TCRdb stores in-frame clones only, minus some. Of 100,000 or so clones in the sample, around 90% were seen once. The sequencing input was peripheral blood. Receptors originate from a man between 45 and 60 years old with active COVID-19. Each CDR3 is given with its conserved first and last residue. D genes are given only for firm matches. Rows give clone size only sometimes, using once, few, many, or a class for an expanded clone.

j_gene: TRBJ1-2
v_gene: TRBV19
abundance: once
d_gene: TRBD1
CDR3aa: CASRRTGGLTFYGYTF
CDR3nt: TGTGCCTCTCGAAGAACAGGGGGCTTGACTTTCTATGGCTACACCTTC

j_gene: TRBJ1-1
v_gene: TRBV19
abundance: -
d_gene: -
CDR3aa: CASKEDRRNEAFF
CDR3nt: TGTGCCAGTAAAGAAGACAGGAGAAATGAAGCTTTCTTT

j_gene: TRBJ2-1
v_gene: TRBV18
abundance: -
d_gene: TRBD2
CDR3aa: CASSPGSGGYNEQFF
CDR3nt: TGTGCCAGCTCACCAGGTAGCGGGGGCTACAATGAGCAGTTCTTC

j_gene: TRBJ2-3
v_gene: TRBV7-3
abundance: -
d_gene: TRBD2
CDR3aa: CASSLSAGGQGTQYF
CDR3nt: TGTGCCAGCAGCTTGAGTGCGGGGGGCCAAGGAACGCAGTATTTT

j_gene: TRBJ1-5
v_gene: TRBV11-3
abundance: -
d_gene: -
CDR3aa: CASSLDAPGMSNQPQHF
CDR3nt: TGTGCCAGCAGCTTAGATGCCCCAGGGATGAGCAATCAGCCCCAGCATTTT

j_gene: TRBJ2-2
v_gene: TRBV19
abundance: -
d_gene: -
CDR3aa: CASFRGQGLTGELFF
CDR3nt: TGTGCCAGTTTCAGAGGTCAAGGCTTGACCGGGGAGCTGTTTTTT

j_gene: TRBJ2-3
v_gene: TRBV19
abundance: few
d_gene: TRBD2
CDR3aa: CASSPRGGRTDTQYF
CDR3nt: TGTGCCAGTAGTCCACGGGGGGGCCGGACAGATACGCAGTATTTT

j_gene: TRBJ2-5
v_gene: TRBV13
abundance: -
d_gene: -
CDR3aa: CASSLVGGKETQYF
CDR3nt: TGTGCCAGCAGCTTAGTCGGGGGTAAAGAGACCCAGTACTTC

j_gene: TRBJ2-7
v_gene: TRBV30
abundance: few
d_gene: -
CDR3aa: CAWSPLGGGYYEQYF
CDR3nt: TGTGCCTGGAGTCCCCTGGGGGGGGGCTACTACGAGCAGTACTTC

j_gene: TRBJ1-1
v_gene: TRBV6-2/TRBV6-3
abundance: -
d_gene: -
CDR3aa: CASSPTWKAEAFF
CDR3nt: TGTGCCAGCAGTCCGACTTGGAAGGCTGAAGCTTTCTTT

j_gene: TRBJ2-7
v_gene: TRBV9
abundance: -
d_gene: TRBD2
CDR3aa: CASSQTGTTYEQYF
CDR3nt: TGTGCCAGCAGCCAAACCGGGACTACCTACGAGCAGTACTTC

j_gene: TRBJ1-2
v_gene: TRBV15
abundance: -
d_gene: TRBD1
CDR3aa: CATSRRTGKNTNYGYTF
CDR3nt: TGTGCCACCAGCAGACGGACAGGGAAGAATACTAACTATGGCTACACCTTC

j_gene: TRBJ2-7
v_gene: TRBV11-2
abundance: -
d_gene: TRBD1
CDR3aa: CASSPGQGGSYEQYF
CDR3nt: TGTGCCAGCAGCCCTGGACAGGGAGGTTCCTACGAGCAGTACTTC

j_gene: TRBJ1-2
v_gene: TRBV6-5
abundance: -
d_gene: TRBD1
CDR3aa: CASSYLGGAYLGYTF
CDR3nt: TGTGCCAGCAGTTACTTAGGGGGCGCCTATCTTGGCTACACCTTC

j_gene: TRBJ1-1
v_gene: TRBV11-2
abundance: few
d_gene: TRBD1
CDR3aa: CASSARQGWDTEAFF
CDR3nt: TGTGCCAGCAGCGCTCGACAGGGGTGGGACACTGAAGCTTTCTTT

j_gene: TRBJ2-7
v_gene: TRBV4-2
abundance: -
d_gene: -
CDR3aa: CASSQGGSISTSSYEQYF
CDR3nt: TGTGCCAGCAGCCAAGGCGGGTCCATTTCGACGAGCTCCTACGAGCAGTACTTC

j_gene: TRBJ1-3
v_gene: TRBV11-2
abundance: -
d_gene: TRBD1
CDR3aa: CASSLVRGQGFGNTIYF
CDR3nt: TGTGCCAGCAGCTTAGTGCGAGGACAGGGTTTTGGAAACACCATATATTTT

j_gene: TRBJ2-3
v_gene: TRBV19
abundance: -
d_gene: TRBD2
CDR3aa: CASSVVAGGPDTQYF
CDR3nt: TGTGCCAGTAGTGTCGTGGCGGGGGGGCCAGATACGCAGTATTTT

j_gene: TRBJ2-1
v_gene: TRBV24-1
abundance: -
d_gene: TRBD2
CDR3aa: CATSDRTSGGGNEQFF
CDR3nt: TGTGCCACCAGTGATCGGACTAGCGGGGGGGGCAATGAGCAGTTCTTC

j_gene: TRBJ2-5
v_gene: TRBV9
abundance: -
d_gene: TRBD1
CDR3aa: CASSDFRTGGETQYF
CDR3nt: TGTGCCAGCAGCGACTTTCGGACAGGGGGAGAGACCCAGTACTTC

j_gene: TRBJ2-2
v_gene: TRBV2
abundance: -
d_gene: TRBD1
CDR3aa: CASSERQGETGELFF
CDR3nt: TGTGCCAGCAGTGAGAGACAGGGAGAGACCGGGGAGCTGTTTTTT

j_gene: TRBJ1-1
v_gene: TRBV6-6
abundance: -
d_gene: -
CDR3aa: CASSYGAEAFF
CDR3nt: TGTGCCAGCAGTTACGGGGCCGAAGCTTTCTTT

j_gene: TRBJ1-1
v_gene: TRBV14
abundance: once
d_gene: -
CDR3aa: CASSPQADGRGTEAFF
CDR3nt: TGTGCCAGCAGCCCGCAGGCCGACGGGAGGGGAACTGAAGCTTTCTTT

j_gene: TRBJ2-7
v_gene: TRBV11-2
abundance: -
d_gene: -
CDR3aa: CASSFNSYEQYF
CDR3nt: TGTGCCAGCAGCTTCAACTCCTACGAGCAGTACTTC